The 14 T cell receptor beta chains below come from one sample, sequenced in a study of cytomegalovirus exposure and HLA in healthy donors. The primer mix had 60 Vbeta and 13 Jbeta primers. Assay: immunoSEQ multiplex PCR; the TCRdb copy retains only in-frame clones and omits some. The sample records under 130,000 clones, about 70% being singletons. The source material was PBMCs. The receptors come from a man over 45 in good health and CMV-seropositive.

The rearrangement links TRBV7-2 to TRBJ2-1; maybe TRBD2 (6 bases). The CDR3 is 13 residues long. V lost 5 bases and J lost 7, with 12 bases in between. Looked up from germline, CDR1 is SGHTA and CDR2 is FQGNSA. DNA of the CDR3: TGTGCCAGCAGCCTCTACGGGGGAAATGAGCAGTTCTTC. Amino acid sequence: CASSLYGGNEQFF.

This clone was detected only a few times. J is TRBJ2-1 and V is TRBV7-2; possibly TRBD2 for D (6 bases). V shed 5 bases and J shed 3 bases, with 14 bases lying between them. The CDR3 consists of 15 residues. Germline V lookup: CDR1 SGHTA, CDR2 FQGNSA. CDR3 residues: CASSRSREFYNEQFF. The CDR3 bases are TGTGCCAGCAGCCGCAGTCGGGAGTTCTACAATGAGCAGTTCTTC.

The V and J genes are TRBV20-1 and TRBJ1-2; TRBD1 might be the D (5 bases). CDR3 length equals 11 residues. V lost 6 bases and J 7 bases, leaving 12 bases between the germline ends. CDR1 and CDR2 from the germline V gene are DFQATT and SNEGSKA (reference sequence). The CDR3 reads CSAFGGGGYTF. The DNA for the CDR3 is TGCAGTGCCTTCGGGGGAGGTGGCTACACCTTC.

This clone was seen a few times. This sequence joins TRBV2 and TRBJ2-3, with 13 bases fitting TRBD2. J lost 6 bases, V lost 6 bases, and 6 bases had no gene match. The CDR3 spans 15 residues. Germline CDR1 reads SNHLY; CDR2 reads FYNNEI. The CDR3 nucleotides are TGTGCCAGCAGCCCTACTAGCGGGGGGGCGGATACGCAGTATTTT. As protein: CASSPTSGGADTQYF.

The chain is built from TRBV5-1 and TRBJ1-2, with 7 bases that match TRBD1. CDR3 length equals 15 residues. CDR1 and CDR2 (germline): SGHRS, YFSETQ. The V gene end was trimmed by 3 bases and the J gene end by 3 bases; junction bases not matched to a gene: 8. The CDR3 nucleotides are TGCGCCAGCAGCTCGGACAGGCCGGTGGACTATGGCTACACCTTC. It encodes CASSSDRPVDYGYTF. Based on the CDR3 plus reference TRBV5-1 and TRBJ1-2, the full variable domain is KAGVTQTPRYLIKTRGQQVTLSCSPISGHRSVSWYQQTPGQGLQFLFEYFSETQRNKGNFPGRFSGRQFSNSRSEMNVSTLELGDSALYLCASSSDRPVDYGYTFGSGTRLTVV.

The chain links TRBV10-1 to TRBJ1-5; tentative D call: TRBD1 (5 bases). V lost 3 bases, J lost 7 bases, and 13 bases lay in between. The CDR3 is 14 amino acids. Germline CDR1 WNHNN, CDR2 SYGVQD (reference sequence). DNA for the CDR3: TGCGCCAGCAGTGAAGAAGGGACTAACCAGCCCCAGCATTTT. Residues: CASSEEGTNQPQHF.

The V gene is TRBV6-1, the J gene TRBJ1-1; a weak D match, TRBD1 (6 bases). The CDR3 contains 13 residues. V was clipped by 8 bases and J by 4 bases, with 14 bases between them. Germline V gene data show CDR1 as MNHNS and CDR2 as SASEGT. The CDR3 is CASLYRDGTEAFF. CDR3 coding DNA: TGTGCCAGCCTCTACAGGGACGGCACTGAAGCTTTCTTT.

The V gene is TRBV6-1, the J gene TRBJ2-7; a weak D match, TRBD2 (5 bases). The CDR3 consists of 16 residues. Germline V gene sequence: CDR1 MNHNS, CDR2 SASEGT. V lost 3 bases and J 4 bases, leaving 19 bases between the germline ends. In DNA, the CDR3 is TGTGCCAGCAGTGATAGCCCTTTAGAGGGAAGGTACGAGCAGTACTTC. Its protein is CASSDSPLEGRYEQYF.

The sample holds one count of this clone. This chain uses TRBV5-1 with TRBJ1-1; no reliable D call. Trimming took 5 bases from V and 7 from J, leaving 24 bases between them. This CDR3 contains 16 residues. Germline CDR1 reads SGHRS; CDR2 reads YFSETQ. DNA of the CDR3: TGCGCCAGCAGGCCTCTGCATCGGCTCCAGGCCTTTGAAGCTTTCTTT. It codes for CASRPLHRLQAFEAFF.

This clone was found once. V and J are TRBV19 and TRBJ2-5; 11 bases map to TRBD2. Germline V CDR1 and CDR2: LNHDA, SQIVND (reference sequence). The trim removed 3 bases at V and 5 bases at J, leaving 8 bases unmatched. This CDR3 is 16 amino acids long. CDR3 in DNA: TGTGCCAGTAGTATTGGTGCTAGCGGGGGGCCTGAGACCCAGTACTTC. Its translation: CASSIGASGGPETQYF.

The chain is built from TRBV2 and TRBJ2-1; 11 nucleotides line up with TRBD2. Trimming at V came to 6 bases and at J to 8 bases, leaving 6 bases not matched to a gene. The CDR3 spans 14 residues. Germline CDR1 and CDR2: SNHLY and FYNNEI. The CDR3: CASRVAGGRDEQFF. Written as DNA, the CDR3 is TGTGCCAGCAGGGTAGCGGGAGGGAGGGATGAGCAGTTCTTC.

The chain joins TRBV5-4 to TRBJ1-2; D perhaps matches TRBD1 (5 bases). CDR3 length: 14 residues. Germline values: CDR1 SGHNT, CDR2 YYREEE (reference sequence). V was pared by 0 bases and J by 0 bases, with 6 bases between. CDR3 residues: CASSLAGTNYGYTF. Here the CDR3 DNA reads TGTGCCAGCAGCTTGGCAGGGACTAACTATGGCTACACCTTC.

The chain couples TRBV4-1 to TRBJ1-5; 7 nucleotides line up with TRBD1. The V gene's germline CDR1 is MGHRA and CDR2 YSYEKL. This CDR3 spans 16 amino acids. Trimming cost V 4 bases and J 0 bases; bases outside gene matches: 6. This chain's CDR3 is CASSPQGQYSNQPQHF. Here the CDR3 DNA reads TGCGCCAGCAGCCCACAGGGACAGTATAGCAATCAGCCCCAGCATTTT.

This clone appeared a single time. CDR3 sequence (DNA): TGTGCCAGCAGTTTGAGGGGGCAAGGCGGGGAGCTGTTTTTT. Its translation is CASSLRGQGGELFF. The V and J genes are TRBV2 and TRBJ2-2, with 7 bases matching TRBD1. CDR1 and CDR2 from the germline V gene are SNHLY and FYNNEI. The junction had 7 bases not matched to a gene; V was cut back by 5 bases and J by 7 bases. This CDR3 is built from 14 residues.